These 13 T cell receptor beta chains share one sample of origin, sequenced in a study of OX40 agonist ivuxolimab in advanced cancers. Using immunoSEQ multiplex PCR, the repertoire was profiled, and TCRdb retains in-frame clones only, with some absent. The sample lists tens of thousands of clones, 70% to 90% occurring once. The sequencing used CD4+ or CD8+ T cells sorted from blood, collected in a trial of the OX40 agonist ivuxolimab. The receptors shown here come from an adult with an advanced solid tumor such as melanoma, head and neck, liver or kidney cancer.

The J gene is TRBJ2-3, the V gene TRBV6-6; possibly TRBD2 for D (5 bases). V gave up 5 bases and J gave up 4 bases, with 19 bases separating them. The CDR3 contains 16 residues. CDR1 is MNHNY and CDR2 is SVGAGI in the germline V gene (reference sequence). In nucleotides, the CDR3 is TGTGCCAGCAGTCGCCTCGGGAACCATGTATCAGATACGCAGTATTTT. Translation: CASSRLGNHVSDTQYF.

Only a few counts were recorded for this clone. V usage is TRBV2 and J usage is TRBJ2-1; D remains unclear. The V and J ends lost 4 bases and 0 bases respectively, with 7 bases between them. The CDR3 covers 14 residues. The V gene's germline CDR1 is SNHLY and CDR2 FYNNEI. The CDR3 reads CASSGAFSYNEQFF. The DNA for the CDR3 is TGTGCCAGCAGTGGAGCTTTCTCCTACAATGAGCAGTTCTTC. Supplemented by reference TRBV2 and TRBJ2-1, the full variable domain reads EPEVTQTPSHQVTQMGQEVILRCVPISNHLYFYWYRQILGQKVEFLVSFYNNEISEKSEIFDDQFSVERPDGSNFTLKIRSTKLEDSAMYFCASSGAFSYNEQFFGPGTRLTVL.

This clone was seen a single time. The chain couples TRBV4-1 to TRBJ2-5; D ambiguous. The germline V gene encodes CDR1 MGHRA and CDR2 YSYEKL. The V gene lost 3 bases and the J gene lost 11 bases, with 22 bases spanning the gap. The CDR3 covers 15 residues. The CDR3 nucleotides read TGCGCCAGCAGCCAGCCACCCGGGCCAGTTTCGGAGCAGTACTTC. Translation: CASSQPPGPVSEQYF.

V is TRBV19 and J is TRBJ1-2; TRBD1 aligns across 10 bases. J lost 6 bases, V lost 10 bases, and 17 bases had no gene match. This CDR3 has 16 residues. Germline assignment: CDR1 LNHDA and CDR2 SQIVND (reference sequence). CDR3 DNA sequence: TGTGCCATCAATAAGATTGGACAGGGGGGAAAAAATGGCTACACCTTC. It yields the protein CAINKIGQGGKNGYTF.

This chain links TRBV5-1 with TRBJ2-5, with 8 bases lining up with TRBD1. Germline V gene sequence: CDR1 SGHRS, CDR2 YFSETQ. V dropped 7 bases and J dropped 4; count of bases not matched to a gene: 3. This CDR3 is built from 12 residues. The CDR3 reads CASRQGRETQYF. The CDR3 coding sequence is TGCGCCAGCCGACAGGGGAGAGAGACCCAGTACTTC.

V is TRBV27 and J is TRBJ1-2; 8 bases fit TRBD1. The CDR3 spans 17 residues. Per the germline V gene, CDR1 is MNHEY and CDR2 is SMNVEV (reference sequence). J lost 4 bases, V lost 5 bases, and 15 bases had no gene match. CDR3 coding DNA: TGTGCCAGCAGTCCCTTACCGAAAGCCGGGACAGGCTATGGCTACACCTTC. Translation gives CASSPLPKAGTGYGYTF.

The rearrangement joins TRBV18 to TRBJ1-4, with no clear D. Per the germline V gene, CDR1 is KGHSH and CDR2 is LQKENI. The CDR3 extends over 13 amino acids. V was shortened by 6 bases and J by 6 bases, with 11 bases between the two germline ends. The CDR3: CASSPVEDEKLFF. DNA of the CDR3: TGTGCCAGCTCCCCAGTGGAGGATGAAAAACTGTTTTTT.

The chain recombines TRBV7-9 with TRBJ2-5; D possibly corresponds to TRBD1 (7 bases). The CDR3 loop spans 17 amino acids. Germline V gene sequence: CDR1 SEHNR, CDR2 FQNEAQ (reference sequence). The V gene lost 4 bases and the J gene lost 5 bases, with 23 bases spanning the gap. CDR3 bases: TGTGCCAGCAGCTCAGGGGGGACTTTTACCTTGGGGGAGACCCAGTACTTC. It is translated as CASSSGGTFTLGETQYF.

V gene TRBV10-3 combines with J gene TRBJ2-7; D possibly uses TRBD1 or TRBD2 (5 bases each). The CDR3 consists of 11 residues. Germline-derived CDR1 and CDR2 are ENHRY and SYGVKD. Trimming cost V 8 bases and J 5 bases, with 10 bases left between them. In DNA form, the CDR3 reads TGTGCCATCGGGGGTCGCGACGAGCAGTACTTC. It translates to CAIGGRDEQYF.

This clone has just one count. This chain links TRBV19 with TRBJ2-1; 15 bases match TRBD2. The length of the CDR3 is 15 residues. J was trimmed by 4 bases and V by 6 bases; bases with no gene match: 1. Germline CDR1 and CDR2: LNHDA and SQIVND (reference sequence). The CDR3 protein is CASRGLAGGYNEQFF. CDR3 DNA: TGTGCCAGTAGGGGACTAGCGGGGGGATACAATGAGCAGTTCTTC.

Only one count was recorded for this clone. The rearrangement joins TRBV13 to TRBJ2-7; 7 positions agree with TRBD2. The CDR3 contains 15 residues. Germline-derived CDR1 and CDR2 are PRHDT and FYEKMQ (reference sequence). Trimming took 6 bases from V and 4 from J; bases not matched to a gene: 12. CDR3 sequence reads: CASSNRGGARYEQYF. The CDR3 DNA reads TGTGCCAGCAGTAACCGGGGAGGGGCCAGGTACGAGCAGTACTTC.

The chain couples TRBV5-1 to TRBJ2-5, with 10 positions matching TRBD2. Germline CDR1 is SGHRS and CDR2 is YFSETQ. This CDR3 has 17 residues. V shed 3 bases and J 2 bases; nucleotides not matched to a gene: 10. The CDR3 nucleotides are TGCGCCAGCAGCTGGGGACAGGCTAGCGGGGGACAAGAGACCCAGTACTTC. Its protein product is CASSWGQASGGQETQYF.

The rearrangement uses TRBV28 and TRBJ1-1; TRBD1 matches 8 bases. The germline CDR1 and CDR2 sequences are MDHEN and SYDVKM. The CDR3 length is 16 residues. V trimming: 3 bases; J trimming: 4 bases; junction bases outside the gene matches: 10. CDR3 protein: CASSFGQGRTGTEAFF. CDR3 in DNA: TGTGCCAGCAGTTTTGGACAGGGTCGAACGGGCACTGAAGCTTTCTTT.